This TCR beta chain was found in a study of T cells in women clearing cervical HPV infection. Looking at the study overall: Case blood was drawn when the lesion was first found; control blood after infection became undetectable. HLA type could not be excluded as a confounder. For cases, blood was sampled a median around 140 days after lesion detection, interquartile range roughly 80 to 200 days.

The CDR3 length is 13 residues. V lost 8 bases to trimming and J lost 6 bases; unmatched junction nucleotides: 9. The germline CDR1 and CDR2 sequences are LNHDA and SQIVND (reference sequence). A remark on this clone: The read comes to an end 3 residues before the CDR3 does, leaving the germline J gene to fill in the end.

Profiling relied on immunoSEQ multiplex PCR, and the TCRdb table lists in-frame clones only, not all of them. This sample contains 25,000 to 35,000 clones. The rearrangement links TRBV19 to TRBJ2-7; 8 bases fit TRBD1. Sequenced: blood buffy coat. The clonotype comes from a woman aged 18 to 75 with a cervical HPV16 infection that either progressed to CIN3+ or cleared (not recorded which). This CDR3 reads CASGITGGGEQYF. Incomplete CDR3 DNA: TGTGCCAGTGGGATCACAGGGGGAGGCGAG.